This TCR beta chain was recovered during a study of shared clonotypes between healthy human individuals. Overall study: Three CD4 naive, three CD4 memory, two CD8 naive and one CD8 memory plate were used per donor.

General study findings and limits: It was anticipated that sequencing depth would influence how many clonotypes donors shared. Owing to a small donor count, the genetic and exposure-history diversity represented was limited.

CDR3 length: 14 amino acids. V lost 6 bases and J lost 2, with 11 bases in between. Looked up from germline, CDR1 is MDHEN and CDR2 is SYDVKM. TCRdb's table, derived via immunoSEQ multiplex PCR, lists solely in-frame clones and lacks some. The sample lists about 2 million clones, about 95% occurring once. A word on this clone: Its antigen is unknown.

The naive CD8 subset, CD45RO-negative cells positively selected for CCR7, excluded terminally differentiated effector memory CD45RA+ cells. Every one of the donors was a Caucasian adult that lived in Nashville, Tennessee. This receptor was identified in a man aged 18 to 29 in good health. The material sequenced was naive CD8+ T cells sorted from blood. This chain links TRBV28 with TRBJ2-1; D is possibly TRBD2 (5 bases). The CDR3: CASSRGITYNEQFF. Written as DNA, the CDR3 is TGTGCCAGCAGCCGAGGGATTACCTACAATGAGCAGTTCTTC.